Each of the 13 T cell receptor beta chains below was sequenced from the same sample in a study of cytomegalovirus exposure and HLA in healthy donors. A multiplex PCR was run with 60 Vbeta primers and 13 Jbeta primers. Repertoires were generated with immunoSEQ multiplex PCR, while TCRdb's copy carries only in-frame clones and drops some. Of just over 95,000 clones in the sample, 65% to 80% were seen once. The sequenced sample was PBMCs. The receptors derive from a human donor in good health.

A note on this clone: One end of the junction fails to match germline, which may point to a read error. The genes are TRBV7-9 and TRBJ2-1; no reliable D call. This CDR3 spans 12 amino acids. Germline V gene data show CDR1 as SEHNR and CDR2 as FQNEAQ (reference sequence). CDR3 bases: TGTTCCAGCAGCCCCGGTGGCAATGAGCAGTTCTTC. This gives the protein CSSSPGGNEQFF.

The chain employs TRBV5-1 and TRBJ2-1; TRBD2 agrees at 7 bases. The V gene end was trimmed by 4 bases and the J gene end by 8 bases; junction bases not matched to a gene: 6. Looked up from germline, CDR1 is SGHRS and CDR2 is YFSETQ. This CDR3 is built from 13 residues. The CDR3 region is CASSARLAYEQFF. CDR3 bases: TGCGCCAGCAGCGCAAGACTAGCCTATGAGCAGTTCTTC. Full variable domain (remainder filled in from reference TRBV5-1 and TRBJ2-1): KAGVTQTPRYLIKTRGQQVTLSCSPISGHRSVSWYQQTPGQGLQFLFEYFSETQRNKGNFPGRFSGRQFSNSRSEMNVSTLELGDSALYLCASSARLAYEQFFGPGTRLTVL.

The chain joins TRBV19 to TRBJ2-7; D gene ambiguous. This CDR3 spans 14 amino acids. Germline loops: CDR1 LNHDA, CDR2 SQIVND (reference sequence). The V gene lost 3 bases and the J gene lost 1 base, with 10 bases spanning the gap. This CDR3 is CASSMLPGSYEQYF. CDR3 DNA sequence: TGTGCCAGTAGTATGTTACCGGGTTCCTACGAGCAGTACTTC.

This rearrangement joins TRBV2 to TRBJ2-2; D is possibly TRBD1 (7 bases). Trimming left V 5 bases short and J 4 bases short, with 11 bases between. The CDR3 length is 14 residues. Germline values: CDR1 SNHLY, CDR2 FYNNEI. The CDR3 spells CASSRQGGTGELFF. The CDR3 nucleotides read TGTGCCAGCAGTCGCCAGGGGGGCACCGGGGAGCTGTTTTTT.

This clone was recorded once. The J gene is TRBJ2-2, the V gene TRBV2; D is perhaps TRBD1 (5 bases). Per germline, CDR1 SNHLY and CDR2 FYNNEI. The V end was cut by 8 bases, the J end by 1 base, with 8 bases between. CDR3 length: 13 amino acids. CDR3 residues: CASGRVNTGELFF. The DNA of the CDR3 is TGTGCCAGCGGCAGGGTGAACACCGGGGAGCTGTTTTTT.

This chain links TRBV2 with TRBJ2-7; the match to TRBD1 covers 8 bases. J gave up 3 bases and V 7 bases, and 11 bases lay outside the gene matches. Germline CDR1 SNHLY, CDR2 FYNNEI. The CDR3 runs to 15 residues. In nucleotides, the CDR3 is TGTGCCAGCACCAAAGACAGGGGTGGAAGCTACGAGCAGTACTTC. Translation: CASTKDRGGSYEQYF.

This CDR3 reads CASRQGGSSYEQYF. The CDR3, as DNA: TGTGCCAGCAGACAAGGGGGCAGTTCCTACGAGCAGTACTTC. The chain carries TRBV7-2 and TRBJ2-7, with 7 bases matching TRBD1. With V trimmed by 6 bases and J by 1 base, 6 bases remained unmatched. The CDR3 consists of 14 residues. The germline CDR1 and CDR2 sequences are SGHTA and FQGNSA.

The V gene is TRBV5-1, the J gene TRBJ2-1; D remains ambiguous. Germline CDR1 and CDR2: SGHRS and YFSETQ. The CDR3 covers 15 residues. The V end lost 3 bases, the J end lost 5 bases, and 15 bases lay between the germline ends. The CDR3 is CASSSRLRSDNEQFF. CDR3 DNA sequence: TGCGCCAGCAGCTCCCGACTGAGATCTGACAATGAGCAGTTCTTC.

This sequence joins TRBV6-1 and TRBJ2-3; TRBD1 matches 9 bases. The germline gives CDR1 MNHNS, CDR2 SASEGT. V lost 6 bases, J lost 5 bases, and 6 bases stayed unmatched. The CDR3 spans 14 residues. The CDR3 is CASSRDRAVDTQYF. The CDR3 DNA reads as TGTGCCAGCAGCCGGGACAGGGCGGTAGATACGCAGTATTTT.

This clone showed up just once. V gene TRBV5-1 combines with J gene TRBJ2-4; 8 bases match TRBD1. V lost 0 bases to trimming and J lost 2 bases; unmatched junction nucleotides: 16. CDR1 and CDR2 from the germline V gene are SGHRS and YFSETQ. This CDR3 spans 20 amino acids. In DNA, the CDR3 is TGCGCCAGCAGCTTGGTGGGGCAGGGGGCGAGGAGTGGCTCCAAAAACATTCAGTACTTC. The encoded protein is CASSLVGQGARSGSKNIQYF.

The chain has TRBV18 and TRBJ2-7; tentatively, D is TRBD2 (5 bases). Germline V gene lookup returns CDR1 KGHSH and CDR2 LQKENI. The V and J ends lost 4 bases and 1 base respectively, with 8 bases between them. The CDR3 totals 13 residues. This CDR3 is CASSQGVSYEQYF. Here the CDR3 DNA reads TGTGCCAGCTCACAGGGAGTTTCCTACGAGCAGTACTTC.

The chain employs TRBV6-4 and TRBJ2-1, with D perhaps TRBD1 (5 bases). This CDR3 is 14 amino acids long. Trimming cost V 3 bases and J 9 bases, with 15 bases left between them. Germline values: CDR1 MRHNA, CDR2 SNTAGT. DNA for the CDR3: TGTGCCAGCAGTGATCGAGAATTCCAGGGTGAGCAGTTCTTC. Protein sequence: CASSDREFQGEQFF.

The J gene is TRBJ2-3, the V gene TRBV7-9, with 10 bases fitting TRBD2. Germline V gene sequence: CDR1 SEHNR, CDR2 FQNEAQ (reference sequence). The V and J ends lost 1 base and 5 bases, in that order; junction bases with no gene match: 9. The CDR3 length is 17 residues. In DNA, the CDR3 is TGTGCCAGCAGCTTAGATCGGCTAGCGGGAGTCATAGATACGCAGTATTTT. This codes for CASSLDRLAGVIDTQYF.